The rows below give T cell receptor beta chains drawn from one sample of a study of shared clonotypes between healthy human individuals. Sequencing used immunoSEQ multiplex PCR; TCRdb keeps in-frame clones, though not all of them. The data show 2 million to 2.5 million clones, under 97% seen once. Sequenced input: naive CD4+ T cells sorted from blood. The receptor set was obtained from a man aged 18 to 30 in good health. Both conserved end residues are part of each CDR3. A D gene is named only where the DNA matches it firmly.

TRBJ2-1 | TRBV6-6 | TRBD2 | CASSHLGLATYNEQFF
TRBJ1-1 | TRBV10-3 | . | CAIKDLGPGTEAFF
TRBJ2-3 | TRBV6-1 | TRBD1 | CASSWTGWDTQYF
TRBJ1-4 | TRBV5-1 | . | CAPPRETRELFF
TRBJ1-1 | TRBV5-1 | . | CASSLGSWPGDTEAFF
TRBJ2-7 | TRBV10-3 | TRBD2 | CAISESTSGGSFSYEQYF
TRBJ2-5 | TRBV5-1 | TRBD2 | CASSLNPGVAGETQYF
TRBJ1-6 | TRBV18 | . | CASSLAADSPLHF
TRBJ2-7 | TRBV2 | . | CASSVQAYEQYF
TRBJ1-4 | TRBV28 | . | CASSLVLGVSNEKLFF
TRBJ2-3 | TRBV5-1 | TRBD2 | CASSLAGGTDTQYF
TRBJ2-3 | TRBV18 | . | CASSPGPGSAHLF
TRBJ2-7 | TRBV7-8 | . | CASSLAGLGEQYF
TRBJ1-3 | TRBV30 | TRBD1 | CAWSGLDRGPFRGNTIYF
TRBJ2-7 | TRBV28 | . | CASSLPGVSYEQYF
TRBJ2-7 | TRBV7-9 | . | CASSFSGQLSYEQYF
TRBJ1-2 | TRBV5-1 | . | CASSLEGTGMKGYTF
TRBJ2-7 | TRBV6-5 | . | CASSSALGYEQYF
TRBJ1-2 | TRBV5-1 | . | CASSLAETVVNYGYTF
TRBJ2-3 | TRBV6-4 | TRBD2 | CASSETSGGATDTQYF
TRBJ1-1 | TRBV5-1 | . | CASSLVGGSNTEAFF
TRBJ1-1 | TRBV28 | . | CASSPGSKAFF
TRBJ2-5 | TRBV18 | TRBD1 | CASSPPGRGQVGETQYF
TRBJ1-4 | TRBV5-1 | TRBD1 | CASSLESVGQGSRKLFF
TRBJ2-6 | TRBV5-7 | . | CASSLPPNSGANVLTF
TRBJ2-1 | TRBV30 | TRBD1 | CAWAPGDRRLRDEQFF
TRBJ2-7 | TRBV5-1 | TRBD1 | CASSGRGLSSYEQYF
TRBJ2-2 | TRBV29-1 | . | CSASSGTNTGELFF
TRBJ2-1 | TRBV12-5 | . | CASGWDAGNREQFF
TRBJ2-3 | TRBV13 | TRBD1 | CASSRGQGSTDTQYF
TRBJ2-1 | TRBV27 | . | CASSPTSVGGPNNEQFF
TRBJ2-7 | TRBV2 | . | CASSDPGQPKSYEQYF
TRBJ1-2 | TRBV6-1 | . | CASTEEGGGYGYTF
TRBJ1-5 | TRBV30 | . | CAWRRDSGGPQHF
TRBJ1-5 | TRBV27 | . | CASSLSSGPSNQPQHF
TRBJ2-4 | TRBV11-2 | . | CASQNQLGIQYF
TRBJ1-6 | TRBV13 | . | CASSLGLNSSPLHF